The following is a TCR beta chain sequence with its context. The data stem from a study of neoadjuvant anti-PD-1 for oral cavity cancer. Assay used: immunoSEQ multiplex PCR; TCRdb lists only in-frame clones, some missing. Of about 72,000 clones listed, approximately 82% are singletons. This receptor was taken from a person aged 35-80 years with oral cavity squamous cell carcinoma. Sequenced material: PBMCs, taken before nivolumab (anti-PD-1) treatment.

DNA for the CDR3: TGCGCCAGCAGCTTGGCGACGGATTTTCGGACGGACATTCAGTACTTC. It is translated as CASSLATDFRTDIQYF. This sequence joins TRBV5-1 and TRBJ2-4; D is uncertain. The V gene's germline CDR1 is SGHRS and CDR2 YFSETQ. Trimming shortened V by 0 bases and J by 8 bases, and 18 bases separated the two germline ends. The CDR3 has 16 residues.